Following are 9 T cell receptor beta chains from one sample sequenced in a study of cytomegalovirus exposure and HLA in healthy donors. It was with 60 Vbeta and 13 Jbeta primers that the PCR ran. Measured with immunoSEQ multiplex PCR; TCRdb has only the in-frame clones, and not every one. The sample lists around 120,000 clones; roughly 78% were seen once. Sequencing was performed on PBMCs. The receptor source for this set is a woman aged 40 to 50 in good health and CMV-seronegative.

The V and J genes are TRBV9 and TRBJ2-7; TRBD1 aligns across 7 bases. This CDR3 is built from 14 residues. The V segment lost 3 bases and the J segment 0 bases; nucleotides outside the gene matches: 3. Germline-derived CDR1 and CDR2 are SGDLS and YYNGEE. CDR3 nucleotide sequence: TGTGCCAGCAGCGCAGGGGGATCCTCCTACGAGCAGTACTTC. Translation: CASSAGGSSYEQYF.

The chain couples TRBV25-1 to TRBJ2-3, with D perhaps TRBD2 (5 bases). CDR1 MGHDK and CDR2 SYGVNS come from the germline V gene. V dropped 1 base and J dropped 7 bases, with 18 bases sitting between them. The CDR3 runs to 16 residues. CDR3: CASSEFLGTVGNTQYF. As DNA, the CDR3 is TGTGCCAGCAGTGAATTCCTCGGAACCGTCGGGAATACGCAGTATTTT.

V gene TRBV7-9 combines with J gene TRBJ2-7; D not certain. The CDR3 is made up of 14 amino acids. V lost 0 bases and J 3 bases, leaving 9 bases between the germline ends. CDR1 SEHNR and CDR2 FQNEAQ come from the germline V gene (reference sequence). The CDR3 sequence is CASSLARTYYEQYF. Written as DNA, the CDR3 is TGTGCCAGCAGCTTAGCTCGAACCTACTACGAGCAGTACTTC.

The chain combines TRBV5-1 with TRBJ2-7; D remains unclear. The CDR3 runs 13 residues. Germline V gene lookup returns CDR1 SGHRS and CDR2 YFSETQ. Trimming pared 0 bases from V and 0 bases from J, leaving 4 bases between. This CDR3 is CASSLEASYEQYF. DNA for the CDR3: TGCGCCAGCAGCTTGGAAGCCTCCTACGAGCAGTACTTC.

The chain carries TRBV6-1 and TRBJ1-5; D remains ambiguous. The CDR3 totals 15 residues. Deletions cut 1 base from V and 9 bases from J, with 16 bases between. CDR1 and CDR2 (germline): MNHNS, SASEGT. CDR3 sequence (DNA): TGTGCCAGCAGTGAAGGTCGGCAGGTGCTACGGCCCCAGCATTTT. Residues: CASSEGRQVLRPQHF.

This chain links TRBV19 with TRBJ2-1, with TRBD2 matching 8 bases. The trim removed 8 bases at V and 4 bases at J, leaving 10 bases unmatched. CDR3 length: 15 amino acids. Germline V gene sequence: CDR1 LNHDA, CDR2 SQIVND (reference sequence). This CDR3 is CASRLAREVYNEQFF. In DNA form, the CDR3 reads TGTGCCAGTCGCCTCGCGCGGGAGGTTTACAATGAGCAGTTCTTC.

The chain recombines TRBV2 with TRBJ2-3; 8 bases are shared with TRBD1. J was trimmed by 3 bases and V by 1 base; bases with no gene match: 6. Germline V gives CDR1 SNHLY, CDR2 FYNNEI. The CDR3 sequence is 16 residues long. The CDR3 is CASSEGTGWRTDTQYF. In DNA form, the CDR3 reads TGTGCCAGCAGTGAAGGGACAGGGTGGAGAACAGATACGCAGTATTTT.

The rearrangement joins TRBV18 to TRBJ1-1; the D gene is possibly TRBD1 (5 bases). Germline-derived CDR1 and CDR2 are KGHSH and LQKENI. With 0 bases removed from V and 3 bases from J, the gap between germline ends came to 5 bases. CDR3 length: 13 residues. CDR3 residues: CASSPPGDTEAFF. CDR3 coding DNA: TGTGCCAGCTCACCACCAGGGGACACTGAAGCTTTCTTT.

The rearrangement links TRBV11-1 to TRBJ2-5; D might be TRBD2 (5 bases). CDR3 length: 13 amino acids. V was shortened by 3 bases and J by 2 bases, with 7 bases between the two germline ends. CDR1 is SGHAT, CDR2 FQDESV, per germline (reference sequence). The CDR3 DNA is TGTGCCAGCAGCTTCGGGAATCAAGAGACCCAGTACTTC. Amino acid sequence: CASSFGNQETQYF.